This TCR beta chain was captured in a study of shared clonotypes between healthy human individuals. Study information: The donors, a couple of women and a few men, were aged 18 to 49.

The repertoire was sequenced with immunoSEQ multiplex PCR; TCRdb's copy has only in-frame clones and lacks some. In the table there are 1.6 million or so clones, over 95% of which are singletons. This sequence originates from a man aged 25 to 45 in good health. Sequenced material: naive CD4+ T cells sorted from blood. The subset is: CD45RA+ positively selected.

The CDR3 DNA reads TGCGCCAGCAGCCAAGATATGGCGGGAGGTTTAACAGATACGCAGTATTTT. Its translation: CASSQDMAGGLTDTQYF. The chain uses TRBV4-1 and TRBJ2-3, with 8 bases fitting TRBD2. The germline CDR1 and CDR2 sequences are MGHRA and YSYEKL. The CDR3 totals 17 residues. J lost 3 bases, V lost 0 bases, and 8 bases had no gene match.